A single sample gave rise to the 12 T cell receptor beta chains below, sequenced in a study of CD8 T cells in ankylosing spondylitis. Study observations and caveats: There was a TCR beta motif, made of several highly homologous variants, that appeared characteristic of ankylosing spondylitis blood.

For these TCRs, the target antigens are not known. TCRdb re-derived calls from the 5' RACE reads in MiXCR, one entry per CDR3 protein. The repertoire has 350,000 or so distinct CDR3 sequences, 7.5% to 9% of them found once; the top ten carry about 15%. The sample taken for sequencing was blood, either unsorted or a sorted T cell fraction (not recorded which). Receptor source: a male donor with ankylosing spondylitis.

This clonotype was seen a handful of times. The CDR3 coding sequence is TGCGCCAGCAGCCAAGCCGGACAGGGGGCTCAGCAGCGCCGGAGTTTTACGCAGTATTTT. Encoded protein: CASSQAGQGAQQRRSFTQYF. The chain is built from TRBV4-1 and TRBJ2-3, with 11 bases matching TRBD1. CDR3 length equals 20 residues. J was trimmed by 8 bases and V by 1 base; bases with no gene match: 20. The germline gives CDR1 MGHRA, CDR2 YSYEKL.

In this sample, this clonotype turned up many times. The rearrangement links TRBV11-2 to TRBJ2-5, with 7 bases identical to TRBD1. V was clipped by 7 bases and J by 4 bases; unmatched bases: 3. The CDR3 is 12 residues long. CDR1 and CDR2 (germline): SGHAT, FQNNGV. The CDR3 sequence is CASTAGGETQYF. The CDR3 DNA follows: TGTGCCAGCACCGCAGGGGGAGAGACCCAGTACTTC.

The sample holds a few counts of this clonotype. The genes are TRBV4-1 and TRBJ2-1; a weak D match, TRBD1 (5 bases). The length of the CDR3 is 16 residues. Germline CDR1 is MGHRA and CDR2 is YSYEKL. With 5 bases removed from V and 4 bases from J, the gap between germline ends came to 18 bases. The CDR3, as DNA: TGCGCCAGCAGCTTAACAGGTCCTGTCCCTTACAATGAGCAGTTCTTC. It yields the protein CASSLTGPVPYNEQFF.

This clonotype was counted at least ten times. V and J are TRBV20-1 and TRBJ1-4, with unresolved D. The CDR3 loop spans 14 amino acids. V was shortened by 0 bases and J by 3 bases, with 8 bases between the two germline ends. Per germline, CDR1 DFQATT and CDR2 SNEGSKA (reference sequence). CDR3 in DNA: TGCAGTGCTAGAGATGCGTTACCTAATGAAAAACTGTTTTTT. Translating it yields CSARDALPNEKLFF.

This clonotype was seen more than once but under ten times. The V and J genes are TRBV5-6 and TRBJ1-1, with a possible D match to TRBD1 (6 bases). Germline CDR1 SGHDT, CDR2 YYEEEE. This CDR3 is built from 15 residues. Trimming removed 0 bases at V and 0 bases at J, with 9 bases between. In nucleotides, the CDR3 is TGTGCCAGCAGCTTGGGGCAGGGGTTGAACACTGAAGCTTTCTTT. Its translation is CASSLGQGLNTEAFF.

This clonotype appeared a few times. This chain joins TRBV10-3 and TRBJ2-7; possibly TRBD1 or TRBD2 for D (5 bases each). The V end was cut by 1 base, the J end by 5 bases, with 9 bases between. Per germline, CDR1 ENHRY and CDR2 SYGVKD. The CDR3 consists of 13 residues. In DNA form, the CDR3 reads TGTGCCATCAGTGAGTTAGGGACCCACGAGCAGTACTTC. Translated: CAISELGTHEQYF.

The V and J genes are TRBV3-1 and TRBJ2-1; D is unclear. This CDR3 is built from 17 residues. The V gene's germline CDR1 is LGHDT and CDR2 YNNKEL (reference sequence). Deletions cut 0 bases from V and 2 bases from J, with 14 bases between. The CDR3 loop reads CASSQELGLSPYNEQFF. Here the CDR3 DNA reads TGTGCCAGCAGCCAAGAATTAGGTCTCTCACCCTACAATGAGCAGTTCTTC.

The J gene is TRBJ2-1, the V gene TRBV18; a possible D gene is TRBD1 (5 bases). In germline, CDR1 is KGHSH, CDR2 LQKENI. The CDR3 loop spans 12 amino acids. The V end was cut by 2 bases, the J end by 6 bases, with 5 bases between. Written as DNA, the CDR3 is TGTGCCAGCTCACCAGGGGCCAATGAGCAGTTCTTC. Its translation: CASSPGANEQFF. Variable domain in full (rest from reference TRBV18 and TRBJ2-1): NAGVMQNPRHLVRRRGQEARLRCSPMKGHSHVYWYRQLPEEGLKFMVYLQKENIIDESGMPKERFSAEFPKEGPSILRIQQVVRGDSAAYFCASSPGANEQFFGPGTRLTVL.

In this sample, this clonotype turned up many times. V gene TRBV4-1 combines with J gene TRBJ1-2; 7 bases map to TRBD1. Looked up from germline, CDR1 is MGHRA and CDR2 is YSYEKL. The CDR3 consists of 14 residues. J was trimmed by 4 bases and V by 2 bases; bases with no gene match: 4. This CDR3 is CASSQNRGVYGYTF. The DNA for the CDR3 is TGCGCCAGCAGCCAAAACAGGGGTGTCTATGGCTACACCTTC.

CDR3 sequence (DNA): TGTGCCAGCAGTGCGGACAGGGTCGGCTACGAGCAGTACTTC. Translating gives CASSADRVGYEQYF. The chain uses TRBV6-1 and TRBJ2-7, with 8 positions matching TRBD1. This CDR3 is built from 14 residues. The V gene end was trimmed by 4 bases and the J gene end by 3 bases; junction bases not matched to a gene: 5. Germline-derived CDR1 and CDR2 are MNHNS and SASEGT.

V usage is TRBV7-8 and J usage is TRBJ2-3; D gene unclear. CDR3 length equals 15 residues. The germline CDR1 and CDR2 sequences are SGHVS and FQNEAQ. Trimming pared 2 bases from V and 0 bases from J, leaving 9 bases between. The CDR3, as DNA: TGTGCCAGCAGCTTACAGTTTTCTAGCACAGATACGCAGTATTTT. Translation: CASSLQFSSTDTQYF.

This clonotype was seen more than once but under ten times. This chain joins TRBV5-1 and TRBJ1-4; 9 nucleotides agree with TRBD1. V was clipped by 3 bases and J by 14 bases; unmatched bases: 14. Germline loops: CDR1 SGHRS, CDR2 YFSETQ. This CDR3 contains 15 residues. CDR3 coding DNA: TGCGCCAGCAGCTGGACCGGGACAGGGAATGGGGTGCTGTTTTTT. It yields the protein CASSWTGTGNGVLFF.